The T cell receptor (beta chain) described here comes from a study of OX40 agonist ivuxolimab in advanced cancers. For the study at large: Intravenous ivuxolimab was administered to patients every 2 weeks at 0.01 to 10 mg/kg.

The data were produced by immunoSEQ multiplex PCR, yet TCRdb's version contains in-frame clones alone and is incomplete. The table lists about 26,000 clones, more than 75% of them singletons. In germline, CDR1 is SQVTM, CDR2 ANQGSEA. The CDR3 contains 13 residues. V was trimmed by 4 bases and J by 5 bases, leaving 12 bases between them. The sequencing used CD4+ or CD8+ T cells sorted from blood, collected in a trial of the OX40 agonist ivuxolimab. The source of this sequence is an adult with an advanced solid tumor such as melanoma, head and neck, liver or kidney cancer. V and J are TRBV29-1 and TRBJ2-1; D remains ambiguous. The CDR3 loop is CSVVFTNHNEQFF. The CDR3 bases are TGCAGCGTTGTTTTCACTAATCACAATGAGCAGTTCTTC.